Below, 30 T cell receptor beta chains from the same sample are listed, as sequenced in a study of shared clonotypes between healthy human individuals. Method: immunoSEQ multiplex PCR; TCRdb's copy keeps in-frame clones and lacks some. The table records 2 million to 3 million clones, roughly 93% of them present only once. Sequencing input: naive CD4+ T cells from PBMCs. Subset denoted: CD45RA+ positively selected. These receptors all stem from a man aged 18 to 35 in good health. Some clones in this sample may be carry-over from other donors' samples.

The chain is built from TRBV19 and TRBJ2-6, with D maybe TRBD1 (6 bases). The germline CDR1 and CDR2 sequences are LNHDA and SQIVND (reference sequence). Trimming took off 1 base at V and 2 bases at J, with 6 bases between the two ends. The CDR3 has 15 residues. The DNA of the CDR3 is TGTGCCAGTAGTATAGGGACAGCTGGGGCCAACGTCCTGACTTTC. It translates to CASSIGTAGANVLTF.

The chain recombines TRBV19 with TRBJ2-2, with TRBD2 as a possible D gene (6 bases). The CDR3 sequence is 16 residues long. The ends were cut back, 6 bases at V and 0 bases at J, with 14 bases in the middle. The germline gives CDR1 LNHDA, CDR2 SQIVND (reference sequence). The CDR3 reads CASSLRGGANTGELFF. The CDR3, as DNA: TGTGCCAGTAGCCTTAGGGGCGGGGCGAACACCGGGGAGCTGTTTTTT.

The CDR3 loop is CASSLFFREQYF. The CDR3 DNA sequence: TGTGCCAGCAGCTTATTTTTCCGAGAGCAGTACTTC. The rearrangement joins TRBV7-2 to TRBJ2-7, with D unclear. This CDR3 has 12 amino acids. CDR1 is SGHTA, CDR2 FQGNSA, per germline. Trimming left V 2 bases short and J 7 bases short, with 9 bases between.

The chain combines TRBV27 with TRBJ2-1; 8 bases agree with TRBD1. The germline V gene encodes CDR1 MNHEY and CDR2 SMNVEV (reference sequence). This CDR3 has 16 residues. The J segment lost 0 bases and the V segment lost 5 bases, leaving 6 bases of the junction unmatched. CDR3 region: CASSRRDRSSYNEQFF. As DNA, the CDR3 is TGTGCCAGCAGTAGGAGGGACAGGTCCTCCTACAATGAGCAGTTCTTC.

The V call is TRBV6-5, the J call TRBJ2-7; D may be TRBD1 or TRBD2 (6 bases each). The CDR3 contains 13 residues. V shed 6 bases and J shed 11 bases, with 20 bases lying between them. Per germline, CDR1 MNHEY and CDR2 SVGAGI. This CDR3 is CASRPGRGGEEYF. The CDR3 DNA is TGTGCCAGCAGACCCGGCAGGGGCGGGGAGGAGTACTTC.

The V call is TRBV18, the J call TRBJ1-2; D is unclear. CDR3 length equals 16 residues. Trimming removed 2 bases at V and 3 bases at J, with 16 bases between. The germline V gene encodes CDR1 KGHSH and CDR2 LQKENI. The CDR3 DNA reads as TGTGCCAGCTCACCATCTTTCACAGCCGAGCACTATGGCTACACCTTC. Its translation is CASSPSFTAEHYGYTF.

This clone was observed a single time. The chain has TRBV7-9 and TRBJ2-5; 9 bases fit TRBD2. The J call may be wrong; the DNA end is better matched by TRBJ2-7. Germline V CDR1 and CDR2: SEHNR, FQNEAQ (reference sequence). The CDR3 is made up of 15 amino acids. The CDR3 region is CASSLSGRSSYEQYF. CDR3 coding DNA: TGTGCCAGCAGTCTAAGCGGGAGGTCTTCCTACGAGCAGTACTTC.

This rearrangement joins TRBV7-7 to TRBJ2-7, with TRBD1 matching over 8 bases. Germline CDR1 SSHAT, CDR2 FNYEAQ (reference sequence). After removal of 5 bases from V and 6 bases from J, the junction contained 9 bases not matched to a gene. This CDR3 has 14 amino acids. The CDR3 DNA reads TGTGCCAGCAGCCCCGGGACAGGCTCCCTCGAGCAGTACTTC. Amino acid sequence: CASSPGTGSLEQYF. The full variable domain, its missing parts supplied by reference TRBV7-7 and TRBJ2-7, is GAGVSQSPRYKVTKRGQDVTLRCDPISSHATLYWYQQALGQGPEFLTYFNYEAQPDKSGLPSDRFSAERPEGSISTLTIQRTEQRDSAMYRCASSPGTGSLEQYFGPGTRLTVT.

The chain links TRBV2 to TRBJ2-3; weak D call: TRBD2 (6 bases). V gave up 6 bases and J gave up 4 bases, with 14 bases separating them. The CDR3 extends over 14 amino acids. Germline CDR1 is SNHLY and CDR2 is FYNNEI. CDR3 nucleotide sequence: TGTGCCAGCAGAGCCAGGGAGGCCGCAGATACGCAGTATTTT. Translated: CASRAREAADTQYF. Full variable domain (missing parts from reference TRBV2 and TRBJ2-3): EPEVTQTPSHQVTQMGQEVILRCVPISNHLYFYWYRQILGQKVEFLVSFYNNEISEKSEIFDDQFSVERPDGSNFTLKIRSTKLEDSAMYFCASRAREAADTQYFGPGTRLTVL.

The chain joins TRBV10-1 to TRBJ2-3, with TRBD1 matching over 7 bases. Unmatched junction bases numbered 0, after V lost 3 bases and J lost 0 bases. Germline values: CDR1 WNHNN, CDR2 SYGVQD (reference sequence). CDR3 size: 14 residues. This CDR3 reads CASSDRGSTDTQYF. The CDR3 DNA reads TGCGCCAGCAGTGACAGGGGGAGCACAGATACGCAGTATTTT.

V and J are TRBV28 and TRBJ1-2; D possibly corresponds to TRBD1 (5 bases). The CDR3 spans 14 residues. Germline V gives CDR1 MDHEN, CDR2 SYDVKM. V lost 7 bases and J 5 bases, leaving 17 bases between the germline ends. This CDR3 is CASTMGRDVYGYTF. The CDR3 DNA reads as TGTGCCAGCACTATGGGGCGGGATGTATATGGCTACACCTTC.

CDR3 protein: CASSLGSQGTGNTIYF. The CDR3 region has the DNA TGCGCCAGCAGCTTGGGGTCTCAGGGAACCGGAAACACCATATATTTT. This chain uses TRBV5-1 with TRBJ1-3; D possibly corresponds to TRBD1 (5 bases). Trimming took off 0 bases at V and 4 bases at J, with 14 bases between the two ends. The CDR3 contains 16 residues. Germline V gene lookup returns CDR1 SGHRS and CDR2 YFSETQ.

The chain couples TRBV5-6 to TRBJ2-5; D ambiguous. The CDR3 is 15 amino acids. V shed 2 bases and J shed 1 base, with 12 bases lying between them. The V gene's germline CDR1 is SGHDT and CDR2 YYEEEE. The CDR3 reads CASSFGRRSQETQYF. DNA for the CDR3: TGTGCCAGCAGCTTCGGACGTCGGTCCCAAGAGACCCAGTACTTC.

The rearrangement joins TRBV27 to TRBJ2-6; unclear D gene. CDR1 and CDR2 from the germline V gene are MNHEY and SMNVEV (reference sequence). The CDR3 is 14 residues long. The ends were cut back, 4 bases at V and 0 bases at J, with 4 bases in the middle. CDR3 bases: TGTGCCAGCAGTTGGGGCTCTGGGGCCAACGTCCTGACTTTC. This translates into CASSWGSGANVLTF.

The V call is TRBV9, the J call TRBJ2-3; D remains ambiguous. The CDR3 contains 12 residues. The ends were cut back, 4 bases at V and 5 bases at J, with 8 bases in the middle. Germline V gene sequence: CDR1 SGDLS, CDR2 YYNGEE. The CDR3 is CASSIDIDTQYF. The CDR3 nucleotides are TGTGCCAGCAGCATCGATATAGATACGCAGTATTTT.

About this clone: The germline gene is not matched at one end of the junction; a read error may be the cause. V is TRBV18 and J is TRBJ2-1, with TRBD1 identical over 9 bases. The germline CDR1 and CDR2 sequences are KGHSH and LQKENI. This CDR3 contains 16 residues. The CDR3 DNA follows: TGTGCCAGCTCACCACGCTCACAGGGGGCTTACAGTGAGCAGTTCTTC. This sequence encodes CASSPRSQGAYSEQFF.

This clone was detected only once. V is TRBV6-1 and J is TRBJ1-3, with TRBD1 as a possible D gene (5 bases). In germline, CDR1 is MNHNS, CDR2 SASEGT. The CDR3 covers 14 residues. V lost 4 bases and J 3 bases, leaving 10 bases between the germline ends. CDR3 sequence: CASSVGRVGNTIYF. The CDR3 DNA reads TGTGCCAGCAGTGTCGGCAGGGTTGGAAACACCATATATTTT.

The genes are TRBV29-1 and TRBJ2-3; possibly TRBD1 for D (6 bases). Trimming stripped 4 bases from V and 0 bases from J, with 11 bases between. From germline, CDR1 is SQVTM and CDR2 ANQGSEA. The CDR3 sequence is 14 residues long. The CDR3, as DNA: TGCAGCGTTGGGACAGTCTCTAGCACAGATACGCAGTATTTT. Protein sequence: CSVGTVSSTDTQYF.

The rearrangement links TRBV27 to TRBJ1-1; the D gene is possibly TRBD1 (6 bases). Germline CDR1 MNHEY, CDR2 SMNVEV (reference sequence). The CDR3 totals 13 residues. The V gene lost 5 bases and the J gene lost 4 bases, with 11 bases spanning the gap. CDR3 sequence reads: CASSAWGPTEAFF. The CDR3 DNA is TGTGCCAGCAGTGCGTGGGGGCCCACTGAAGCTTTCTTT.

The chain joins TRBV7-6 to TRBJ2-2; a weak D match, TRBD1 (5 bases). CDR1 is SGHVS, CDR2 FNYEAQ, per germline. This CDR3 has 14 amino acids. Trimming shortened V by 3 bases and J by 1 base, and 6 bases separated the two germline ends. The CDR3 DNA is TGTGCCAGCAGCTTCAGGGAGAACACCGGGGAGCTGTTTTTT. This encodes CASSFRENTGELFF.

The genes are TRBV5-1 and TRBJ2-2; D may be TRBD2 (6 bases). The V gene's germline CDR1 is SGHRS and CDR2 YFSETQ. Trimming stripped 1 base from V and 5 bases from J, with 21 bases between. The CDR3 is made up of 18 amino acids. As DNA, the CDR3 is TGCGCCAGCAGCTTGTTTTGGGAGGATATGAGTAGGACCGGGGAGCTGTTTTTT. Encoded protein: CASSLFWEDMSRTGELFF. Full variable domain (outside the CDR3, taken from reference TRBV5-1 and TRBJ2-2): KAGVTQTPRYLIKTRGQQVTLSCSPISGHRSVSWYQQTPGQGLQFLFEYFSETQRNKGNFPGRFSGRQFSNSRSEMNVSTLELGDSALYLCASSLFWEDMSRTGELFFGEGSRLTVL.

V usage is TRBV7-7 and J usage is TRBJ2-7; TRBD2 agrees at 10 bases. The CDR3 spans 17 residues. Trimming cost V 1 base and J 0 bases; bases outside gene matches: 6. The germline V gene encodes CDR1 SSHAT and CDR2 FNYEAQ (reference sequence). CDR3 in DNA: TGTGCCAGCAGCTTAGGATCTAGCGGGGGACGCTCCTACGAGCAGTACTTC. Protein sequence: CASSLGSSGGRSYEQYF.

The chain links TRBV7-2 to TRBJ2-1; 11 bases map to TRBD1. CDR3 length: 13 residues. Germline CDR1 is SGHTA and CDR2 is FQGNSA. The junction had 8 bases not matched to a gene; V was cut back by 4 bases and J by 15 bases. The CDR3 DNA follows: TGTGCCAGCAGCTCCACGGGACAGGGGGAACCGTTCTTC. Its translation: CASSSTGQGEPFF.

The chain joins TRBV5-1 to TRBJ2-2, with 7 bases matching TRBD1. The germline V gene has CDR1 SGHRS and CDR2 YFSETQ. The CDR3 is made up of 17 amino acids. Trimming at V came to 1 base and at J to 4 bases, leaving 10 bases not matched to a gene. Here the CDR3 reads CASSLYPGGSSTGELFF. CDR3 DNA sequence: TGCGCCAGCAGCTTGTACCCAGGGGGTAGTAGCACCGGGGAGCTGTTTTTT.

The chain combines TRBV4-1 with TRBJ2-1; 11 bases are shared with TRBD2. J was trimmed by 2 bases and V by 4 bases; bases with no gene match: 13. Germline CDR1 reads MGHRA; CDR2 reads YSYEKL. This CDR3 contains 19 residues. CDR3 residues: CASSLRLAGITAAYNEQFF. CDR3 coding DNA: TGCGCCAGCAGCCTAAGACTAGCGGGAATCACCGCAGCCTACAATGAGCAGTTCTTC.

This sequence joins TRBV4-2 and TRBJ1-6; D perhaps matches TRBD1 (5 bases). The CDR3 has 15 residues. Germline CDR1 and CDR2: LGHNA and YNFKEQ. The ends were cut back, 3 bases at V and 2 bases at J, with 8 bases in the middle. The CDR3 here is CASSQGTAYNSPLHF. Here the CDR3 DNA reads TGTGCCAGCAGCCAGGGGACGGCCTATAATTCACCCCTCCACTTT.

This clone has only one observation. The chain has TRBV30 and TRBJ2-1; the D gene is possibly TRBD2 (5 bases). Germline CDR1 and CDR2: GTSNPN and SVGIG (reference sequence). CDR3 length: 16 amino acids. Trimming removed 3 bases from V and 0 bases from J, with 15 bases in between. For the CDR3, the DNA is TGTGCCTGGAGGCCTCTGGACTCGAGCTCCTACAATGAGCAGTTCTTC. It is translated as CAWRPLDSSSYNEQFF.

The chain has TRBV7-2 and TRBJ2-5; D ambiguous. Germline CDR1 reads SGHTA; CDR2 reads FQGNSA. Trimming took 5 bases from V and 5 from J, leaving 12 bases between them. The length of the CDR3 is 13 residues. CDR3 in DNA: TGTGCCAGCAGCGCCCAGACCGGGGAGACCCAGTACTTC. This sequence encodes CASSAQTGETQYF.

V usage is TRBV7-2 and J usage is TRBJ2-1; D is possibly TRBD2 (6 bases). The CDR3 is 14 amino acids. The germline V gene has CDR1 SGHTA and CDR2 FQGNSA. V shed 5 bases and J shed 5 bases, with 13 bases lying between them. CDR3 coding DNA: TGTGCCAGCAGCCAAGACTGGGGGGACAATGAGCAGTTCTTC. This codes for CASSQDWGDNEQFF.

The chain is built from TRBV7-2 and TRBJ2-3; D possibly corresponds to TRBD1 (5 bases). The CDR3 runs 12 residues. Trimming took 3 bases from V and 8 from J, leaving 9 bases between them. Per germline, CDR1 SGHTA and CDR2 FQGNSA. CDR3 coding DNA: TGTGCCAGCAGCTTGGTCAGGGTTACGCAGTATTTT. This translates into CASSLVRVTQYF.